The T cell receptor beta chain under discussion was sequenced for a study of blood T cell repertoires in COVID-19. Across the whole study: Acute and convalescent COVID-19 samples came from the United States, Italy and Spain. PBMCs, B-cell-depleted T cells, or T cells were the source of the cDNA or gDNA that made up the material.

Trimming cost V 0 bases and J 4 bases, with 10 bases left between them. Germline V gene sequence: CDR1 GTSNPN, CDR2 SVGIG (reference sequence). The CDR3 spans 13 residues. Under the authors' procedure: For nucleated cells, counts were estimated from reference gene primer amplification. Libraries were prepared by immunoSEQ multiplex PCR; TCRdb keeps only in-frame clonotypes and omits some of them. D and trimming come from the DNA, and the V and J calls and clone size come from that table. This table has about 60,000 clones, more than 80% appearing once. This chain uses TRBV30 with TRBJ2-7, with a tentative D call TRBD2 (6 bases). The receptor's source is a human donor with active COVID-19. The donor label of this sample is uncertain. Sequencing input: peripheral blood. CDR3 in DNA: TGTGCCTGGAGTGTAGGGACTCTTTACGAGCAGTACTTC. This codes for CAWSVGTLYEQYF.